The clone carrying this T cell receptor beta chain was detected only a few times. There are 15 residues in the CDR3. The germline V gene has CDR1 MNHEY and CDR2 SVGAGI. V shed 5 bases and J 8 bases; nucleotides not matched to a gene: 9. This table comes from immunoSEQ multiplex PCR, and its TCRdb copy is limited to in-frame clones, with some not included. The table records around 450,000 clones, about 85% of them present only once. This record belongs to a study of blood T cell repertoires in COVID-19. About the research overall: The United States, Italy and Spain were the sources of the acute and convalescent COVID-19 samples.

The receptor was isolated from a woman in her late teens or twenties with acute COVID-19. Source material: PBMCs or T cells enriched from blood (not recorded which). The rearrangement uses TRBV6-5 and TRBJ2-1; 10 positions agree with TRBD1. In DNA form, the CDR3 reads TGTGCCAGCAGTCCCCGGGACAGGGGATCTTATGAGCAGTTCTTC. It codes for CASSPRDRGSYEQFF.